A selection of T cell receptor beta chains follows, all from one sample in a study of blood T cell repertoires in COVID-19. Measured with immunoSEQ multiplex PCR; TCRdb has only the in-frame clones, and not every one. The profile shows roughly 370,000 clones, 87% of them singletons. The sample taken for sequencing was PBMCs or T cells enriched from blood (not recorded which). These receptors were collected from a woman aged 50 to 60 who had recovered from COVID-19. The CDR3 runs from the conserved cysteine through the conserved F or W. D genes are given only for firm matches. The size field is filled for only some rows; it gives once, few, many or a size class.

j_call: TRBJ2-5; d_call: TRBD2; clone_size: once; v_call: TRBV4-2; cdr3_nt: TGTGCCAGCAGCCTAAGAACTAGCGGGGGTGGGGAGACCCAGTACTTC; cdr3_aa: CASSLRTSGGGETQYF
j_call: TRBJ2-3; d_call: -; clone_size: -; v_call: TRBV7-6; cdr3_nt: TGTGCCAGCAGCACCGGACCACCGGGACAAGGGAAGACTAGCACAGATACGCAGTATTTT; cdr3_aa: CASSTGPPGQGKTSTDTQYF
j_call: TRBJ1-5; d_call: TRBD1; clone_size: -; v_call: TRBV7-2; cdr3_nt: TGTGCCAGCAGCCCACGGACAGGGTGGGAAGAGAACAATCAGCCCCAGCATTTT; cdr3_aa: CASSPRTGWEENNQPQHF
j_call: TRBJ2-5; d_call: -; clone_size: -; v_call: TRBV28; cdr3_nt: TGTGCCAGCAGTTCCCCGGTTCCGGACCAAGAGACCCAGTACTTC; cdr3_aa: CASSSPVPDQETQYF
j_call: TRBJ1-4; d_call: TRBD1; clone_size: once; v_call: TRBV2; cdr3_nt: TGTGCCAGCAGTGAAGCTGGGACAGGAGGGGAAAAACTGTTTTTT; cdr3_aa: CASSEAGTGGEKLFF
j_call: TRBJ1-2; d_call: TRBD1; clone_size: once; v_call: TRBV7-9; cdr3_nt: TGTGCCAGCAGACTTGGACAGGGGACTGGCTACACCTTC; cdr3_aa: CASRLGQGTGYTF
j_call: TRBJ2-5; d_call: -; clone_size: -; v_call: TRBV5-1; cdr3_nt: TGCGCCAGCACCATAGAAGGGGACCAAGAGACCCAGTACTTC; cdr3_aa: CASTIEGDQETQYF
j_call: TRBJ2-5; d_call: TRBD1; clone_size: few; v_call: TRBV18; cdr3_nt: TGTGCCAGCTCCCACCGACAGGGGCAAGAGACCCAGTACTTC; cdr3_aa: CASSHRQGQETQYF
j_call: TRBJ1-2; d_call: TRBD1; clone_size: -; v_call: TRBV28; cdr3_nt: TGTGCCAGCAGTCCTGGCTTCATCACAGGGGGATTACACTATGGCTACACCTTC; cdr3_aa: CASSPGFITGGLHYGYTF
j_call: TRBJ1-6; d_call: -; clone_size: -; v_call: TRBV19; cdr3_nt: TGTGCCAGTAGTACTGTGGGCGGGGGCAATTCACCCCTCCACTTT; cdr3_aa: CASSTVGGGNSPLHF
j_call: TRBJ1-2; d_call: TRBD1; clone_size: few; v_call: TRBV28; cdr3_nt: TGTGCCAGCAGTTTCCTTGTCGGGACAGGTTTTGGCTACACCTTC; cdr3_aa: CASSFLVGTGFGYTF
j_call: TRBJ2-5; d_call: TRBD1; clone_size: -; v_call: TRBV29-1; cdr3_nt: TGCAGCGTTGATACAGGGGGCCGGGAGACCCAGTACTTC; cdr3_aa: CSVDTGGRETQYF
j_call: TRBJ1-3; d_call: -; clone_size: -; v_call: TRBV10-3; cdr3_nt: TGTGCCATTTGGCGGGGGGTGACTGGAAACACCATATATTTT; cdr3_aa: CAIWRGVTGNTIYF
j_call: TRBJ1-1; d_call: -; clone_size: -; v_call: TRBV27; cdr3_nt: TGTGCCAGCAGTTTATGGGGGCCCCCGGACCCAAGGGGCACTGAAGCTTTCTTT; cdr3_aa: CASSLWGPPDPRGTEAFF
j_call: TRBJ1-2; d_call: -; clone_size: -; v_call: TRBV6-1; cdr3_nt: TGTGCCAGCAGTGTCCGCCGACGGGACAAAGGGATCGTCTATGGCTACACCTTC; cdr3_aa: CASSVRRRDKGIVYGYTF
j_call: TRBJ1-2; d_call: -; clone_size: -; v_call: TRBV27; cdr3_nt: TGTGCCAGCAGTTTATCTCAGGGCCCTTATGGCTACACCTTC; cdr3_aa: CASSLSQGPYGYTF
j_call: TRBJ1-5; d_call: TRBD1; clone_size: -; v_call: TRBV28; cdr3_nt: TGTGCCAGCAGTCCACCCTCCGGGACAGGTCCTCAGCCCCAGCATTTT; cdr3_aa: CASSPPSGTGPQPQHF
j_call: TRBJ1-1; d_call: -; clone_size: -; v_call: TRBV7-3; cdr3_nt: TGTGCCAGCAGCTTAAACCCAGGGGCCCTGTCCTACACTGAAGCTTTCTTT; cdr3_aa: CASSLNPGALSYTEAFF
j_call: TRBJ2-7; d_call: -; clone_size: -; v_call: TRBV2; cdr3_nt: TGTGCCAGCAGTGAATTGTCTGGGGCGAATCTCGGGCAGTACTTC; cdr3_aa: CASSELSGANLGQYF
j_call: TRBJ1-1; d_call: TRBD1; clone_size: -; v_call: TRBV27; cdr3_nt: TGTGCCAGCAGTTCGGGACAGTTTCTCCGTACGGCTTTCTTT; cdr3_aa: CASSSGQFLRTAFF
j_call: TRBJ2-6; d_call: -; clone_size: -; v_call: TRBV11-2; cdr3_nt: TGTGCCAGCAACTCCCTCGGTCATTATAGCTCTGGGGCCAACGTCCTGACTTTC; cdr3_aa: CASNSLGHYSSGANVLTF
j_call: TRBJ2-1; d_call: -; clone_size: -; v_call: TRBV7-2; cdr3_nt: TGTGCCAGCAGCCACAGGGATGAGCAGTTCTTC; cdr3_aa: CASSHRDEQFF
j_call: TRBJ2-5; d_call: TRBD1; clone_size: once; v_call: TRBV10-3; cdr3_nt: TGTGCCATCAGCAGAGGGGGCAGGGAAGATACCCAGTACTTC; cdr3_aa: CAISRGGREDTQYF
j_call: TRBJ1-2; d_call: -; clone_size: -; v_call: TRBV30; cdr3_nt: TGTGCCTGGAGCGCAGGTTATGGCTACACCTTC; cdr3_aa: CAWSAGYGYTF
j_call: TRBJ1-2; d_call: TRBD1; clone_size: -; v_call: TRBV28; cdr3_nt: TGTGCCAGCAGTTATCGGACAGGAAGGAGGTACGCTTATGGCTACACCTTC; cdr3_aa: CASSYRTGRRYAYGYTF
j_call: TRBJ1-5; d_call: -; clone_size: -; v_call: TRBV30; cdr3_nt: TGTGCCTGGAGTCGCGGCCAGAATCAGCCCCAGCATTTT; cdr3_aa: CAWSRGQNQPQHF
j_call: TRBJ2-7; d_call: -; clone_size: -; v_call: TRBV10-3; cdr3_nt: TGTGCCACGGCCGCCTCGGGGGATCCCTACGAGCAGTACTTC; cdr3_aa: CATAASGDPYEQYF
j_call: TRBJ1-1; d_call: -; clone_size: -; v_call: TRBV4-1; cdr3_nt: TGCGCCAGCAGCCAAGCCGTGAACACTGAAGCTTTCTTT; cdr3_aa: CASSQAVNTEAFF
j_call: TRBJ2-7; d_call: -; clone_size: -; v_call: TRBV2; cdr3_nt: TGTGCCAGCAGTCTCGAGCAATCCTACGAGCAGTACTTC; cdr3_aa: CASSLEQSYEQYF
j_call: TRBJ1-3; d_call: -; clone_size: -; v_call: TRBV7-9; cdr3_nt: TGTGCCAGCAGCTTACTGTCCATAGACACCATATATTTT; cdr3_aa: CASSLLSIDTIYF
j_call: TRBJ1-3; d_call: -; clone_size: once; v_call: TRBV5-6; cdr3_nt: TGTGCCAGCAGGGGAGGGGGAGGCGTCGGCACCATATATTTT; cdr3_aa: CASRGGGGVGTIYF
j_call: TRBJ2-3; d_call: TRBD2; clone_size: -; v_call: TRBV3-1/TRBV3-2; cdr3_nt: TGTGCCAGCAGCCGTGAACGGACTAGCGAGAGCACAGATACGCAGTATTTT; cdr3_aa: CASSRERTSESTDTQYF
j_call: TRBJ1-1; d_call: -; clone_size: once; v_call: TRBV4-2; cdr3_nt: TGTGCCAGCAGCCAAGATGTAGTCCCTGAAGCTTTCTTT; cdr3_aa: CASSQDVVPEAFF
j_call: TRBJ1-2; d_call: TRBD1; clone_size: -; v_call: TRBV6-5; cdr3_nt: TGTGCCAGCAGTTACTCGTCGCAGGGGGGATATGGCTACACCTTC; cdr3_aa: CASSYSSQGGYGYTF
j_call: TRBJ1-2; d_call: TRBD1; clone_size: -; v_call: TRBV4-3; cdr3_nt: TGCGCCAGCAGCCAAGATTCTTTGGGACAGGGGTATGGCTACACCTTC; cdr3_aa: CASSQDSLGQGYGYTF
j_call: TRBJ1-2; d_call: -; clone_size: -; v_call: TRBV5-1; cdr3_nt: TGCGCCAGCAGCTTGCTACCCGGTTTTAACTATGGCTACACCTTC; cdr3_aa: CASSLLPGFNYGYTF
j_call: TRBJ1-4; d_call: -; clone_size: -; v_call: TRBV3-1/TRBV3-2; cdr3_nt: TGTGCCAGCAGCTCCAGGGCAACTAATGAAAAACTGTTTTTT; cdr3_aa: CASSSRATNEKLFF
j_call: TRBJ2-6; d_call: -; clone_size: -; v_call: TRBV4-2; cdr3_nt: TGTGCCAGCAGCCAAGAGGTACAGGTTAGCTCTGGGGCCAACGTCCTGACTTTC; cdr3_aa: CASSQEVQVSSGANVLTF
j_call: TRBJ2-2; d_call: TRBD2; clone_size: -; v_call: TRBV3-1/TRBV3-2; cdr3_nt: TGTGCCAGCAGCCAGGGACTAGCGGGGGGGCTGAACACCGGGGAGCTGTTTTTT; cdr3_aa: CASSQGLAGGLNTGELFF
j_call: TRBJ1-2; d_call: -; clone_size: -; v_call: TRBV28; cdr3_nt: TGTGCCAGCAGACCCCCGGGTCTCTATGGCTACACCTTC; cdr3_aa: CASRPPGLYGYTF
j_call: TRBJ1-1; d_call: -; clone_size: -; v_call: TRBV29-1; cdr3_nt: TGCAGCGTTGTTCGGGGTGACACTGAAGCTTTCTTT; cdr3_aa: CSVVRGDTEAFF